These T cell receptor beta chains were read from a single sample in a study of post-analysis software for immune sequencing data. TCRdb used MiXCR to reprocess the PCR reads, holding one entry per CDR3 protein. The sample holds 380,000 or so distinct CDR3 sequences, less than 40% seen once. Sample: blood. The receptors shown here come from a girl aged 10-17 years with multiple sclerosis. Each CDR3 is given with its conserved first and last residue. A D gene is named only where the DNA matches it firmly. Expanded clones are given a class, and other clones once, few, many or no size at all.

TRBD1,few,TRBV7-2,TRBJ1-6,CASSLVSRGNSPPHF,TGTGCCAGCAGCTTAGTAAGCAGGGGGAATTCACCCCCCCACTTT
NA,NA,TRBV4-2,TRBJ1-1,CASSATVRTEAFF,TGTGCCAGCAGCGCGACAGTGCGGACTGAAGCTTTCTTT
TRBD1,NA,TRBV9,TRBJ1-1,CASSVDRDTEAFF,TGCGCCAGCAGCGTGGACAGGGACACTGAAGCTTTCTTT
NA,NA,TRBV29-1,TRBJ1-4,CSVDTGFF,TGCAGCGTTGATACCGGGTTTTTT
TRBD1,NA,TRBV18,TRBJ1-2,CASYAGLDRDFLGGYTF,TGTGCCAGCTATGCCGGACTCGACAGGGATTTCCTGGGTGGCTACACCTTC
TRBD1,NA,TRBV10-3,TRBJ1-2,CATYTGGAVERNGYTF,TGTGCCACCTATACAGGGGGCGCGGTGGAGAGGAATGGCTACACCTTC
NA,NA,TRBV12-3/TRBV12-4,TRBJ2-3,CASSLMGLGDTQYF,TGTGCCAGCAGTTTGATGGGGCTTGGAGATACGCAGTATTTT
NA,NA,TRBV29-1,TRBJ2-3,CSLDQGADTQYF,TGCAGCTTGGACCAGGGAGCAGATACGCAGTATTTT
NA,NA,TRBV5-8,TRBJ1-6,CASSLDIGTRNSPLHF,TGTGCCAGCAGCTTGGATATAGGAACCAGAAATTCACCCCTCCACTTT
TRBD1,NA,TRBV6-1,TRBJ2-7,CASSERGRNEQYF,TGTGCCAGCAGTGAAAGGGGGCGAAACGAGCAGTACTTC
NA,NA,TRBV7-2,TRBJ2-6,CASSLMTGANVLTF,TGTGCCAGCAGCTTAATGACTGGGGCCAACGTCCTGACTTTC
NA,NA,TRBV5-1,TRBJ2-5,CASSPDGQGTYQETQYF,TGCGCCAGCAGCCCGGACGGGCAGGGGACGTACCAAGAGACCCAGTACTTC
NA,NA,TRBV28,TRBJ1-5,CASSQDLTARRQPQHF,TGTGCCAGCAGCCAGGATTTGACAGCCCGACGTCAGCCCCAGCATTTT
NA,NA,TRBV6-2/TRBV6-3,TRBJ2-1,CASSYGAGQFF,TGTGCCAGCAGTTACGGCGCGGGGCAGTTCTTC
NA,few,TRBV11-2,TRBJ2-2,CASQITGELFF,TGTGCCAGCCAAATAACCGGGGAGCTGTTTTTT
TRBD2,few,TRBV5-8,TRBJ2-7,CASSSRLAYSYEQYF,TGTGCCAGCAGCTCCAGACTAGCTTATTCCTACGAGCAGTACTTC
TRBD2,few,TRBV27,TRBJ2-1,CASSSSLAGGVYNEQFF,TGTGCCAGCAGTTCTTCCTTAGCGGGGGGTGTTTACAATGAGCAGTTCTTC
TRBD1,NA,TRBV6-5,TRBJ2-3,CASSYSYPGQGEIVNTQYF,TGTGCCAGCAGTTACTCCTACCCAGGACAGGGAGAAATTGTTAATACGCAGTATTTT
NA,few,TRBV21-1,TRBJ1-2,CASMYRTGGINYGYTF,TGTGCCAGCATGTATAGGACAGGGGGGATTAACTATGGCTACACCTTC
TRBD2,NA,TRBV29-1,TRBJ2-1,CSVEGITLAGDASYNEQFF,TGCAGCGTTGAGGGAATAACACTAGCGGGGGACGCCTCCTACAATGAGCAGTTCTTC
TRBD2,NA,TRBV29-1,TRBJ2-1,CSVEDVATSGDNEQFF,TGCAGCGTTGAAGATGTAGCGACTAGCGGGGACAATGAGCAGTTCTTC
TRBD1,few,TRBV4-2,TRBJ2-7,CASSQDMGQGYEQYF,TGTGCCAGCAGCCAAGATATGGGACAGGGGTACGAGCAGTACTTC
TRBD2,NA,TRBV7-9,TRBJ2-5,CASSFELAGVSQETQYF,TGTGCCAGCAGCTTTGAACTAGCGGGGGTTTCCCAAGAGACCCAGTACTTC
NA,NA,TRBV10-3,TRBJ2-3,CAISEARADTQYF,TGTGCCATCAGTGAGGCCAGGGCAGATACGCAGTATTTT
NA,NA,TRBV2,TRBJ2-1,CASSEFLNNEQFF,TGTGCCAGCAGTGAGTTCTTAAACAATGAGCAGTTCTTC
NA,once,TRBV12-3/TRBV12-4,TRBJ2-7,CASSGTSSSYEQYF,TGTGCCAGCAGTGGGACGTCCAGTTCCTACGAGCAGTACTTC
TRBD1,few,TRBV6-2/TRBV6-3,TRBJ2-7,CASSPFGSGQGYEQYF,TGTGCCAGCAGTCCCTTCGGGAGTGGACAGGGTTACGAGCAGTACTTC
NA,NA,TRBV5-1,TRBJ1-1,CASSWWGVNTEAFF,TGCGCCAGCAGCTGGTGGGGGGTGAACACTGAGGCTTTCTTT
NA,NA,TRBV14,TRBJ2-5,CASSQAFLETQYF,TGTGCCAGCAGCCAAGCATTCTTGGAGACCCAGTACTTC
NA,few,TRBV12-3/TRBV12-4,TRBJ2-7,CASSLAAPSYNEQYF,TGTGCCAGCAGTTTAGCGGCTCCCTCCTACAATGAGCAGTACTTC
TRBD1,NA,TRBV6-5,TRBJ1-1,CASSWLTGGDTEAFF,TGTGCCAGCAGTTGGTTGACAGGGGGGGACACTGAAGCTTTCTTT
TRBD2,NA,TRBV11-1,TRBJ2-4,CASSQLAGGNIQYF,TGTGCCAGCAGCCAACTAGCGGGGGGGAACATTCAGTACTTC
NA,NA,TRBV7-2,TRBJ2-7,CASSPAPGHSTEQYF,TGTGCCAGCAGCCCCGCCCCGGGTCATTCTACCGAGCAGTACTTC
TRBD1,NA,TRBV2,TRBJ1-6,CASSPGTGISPLHF,TGTGCCAGCAGCCCCGGGACAGGGATCTCACCCCTCCACTTT
NA,NA,TRBV12-3/TRBV12-4,TRBJ2-3,CASSLDTNTDTQYF,TGTGCCAGCAGTTTGGACACGAACACAGATACGCAGTATTTT
TRBD2,NA,TRBV20-1,TRBJ2-7,CSAPSSSGGPAGTYEQYF,TGCAGTGCCCCGAGTTCTTCCGGGGGACCAGCGGGAACCTACGAGCAGTACTTC
NA,NA,TRBV12-3/TRBV12-4,TRBJ2-7,CASSFFRYEQYF,TGTGCCAGCAGTTTCTTCCGCTACGAGCAGTACTTC